The clone carrying this T cell receptor (beta chain) has a handful of counts. Data came from immunoSEQ multiplex PCR; TCRdb stores just in-frame clones and leaves some out. This sample yields fewer than 80,000 clones, of which about 77% are seen a single time; about 1.6% belongs to the top ten. Blood samples were obtained at baseline, cycle 4 day 1, and cycle 7 day 1. This record comes from a study of OX40 agonist ivuxolimab in advanced cancers. Study details: Ivuxolimab is an agonistic anti-OX40 (CD134) antibody, and patients were treated with it.

The source was CD4+ or CD8+ T cells sorted from blood, collected in a trial of the OX40 agonist ivuxolimab. The sequence was collected from an adult with an advanced solid tumor such as melanoma, head and neck, liver or kidney cancer.

In DNA, the CDR3 is TGTGCCAGCGCCGACTACACCGAGACCCAGTACTTC. Protein product: CASADYTETQYF. The chain combines TRBV9 with TRBJ2-5; TRBD2 might be the D (5 bases). Trimming stripped 7 bases from V and 5 bases from J, with 12 bases between. CDR1 is SGDLS and CDR2 is YYNGEE in the germline V gene. This CDR3 has 12 residues.